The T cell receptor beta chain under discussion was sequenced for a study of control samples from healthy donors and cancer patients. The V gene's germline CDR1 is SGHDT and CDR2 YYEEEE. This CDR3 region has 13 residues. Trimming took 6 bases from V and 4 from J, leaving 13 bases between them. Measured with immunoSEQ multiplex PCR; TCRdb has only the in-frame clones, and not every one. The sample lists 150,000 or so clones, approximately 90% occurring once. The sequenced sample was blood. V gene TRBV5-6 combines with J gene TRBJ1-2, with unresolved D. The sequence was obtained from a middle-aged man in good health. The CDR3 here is CASIGLAVYGYTF. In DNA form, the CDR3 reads TGTGCCAGCATCGGACTGGCCGTCTATGGCTACACCTTC.